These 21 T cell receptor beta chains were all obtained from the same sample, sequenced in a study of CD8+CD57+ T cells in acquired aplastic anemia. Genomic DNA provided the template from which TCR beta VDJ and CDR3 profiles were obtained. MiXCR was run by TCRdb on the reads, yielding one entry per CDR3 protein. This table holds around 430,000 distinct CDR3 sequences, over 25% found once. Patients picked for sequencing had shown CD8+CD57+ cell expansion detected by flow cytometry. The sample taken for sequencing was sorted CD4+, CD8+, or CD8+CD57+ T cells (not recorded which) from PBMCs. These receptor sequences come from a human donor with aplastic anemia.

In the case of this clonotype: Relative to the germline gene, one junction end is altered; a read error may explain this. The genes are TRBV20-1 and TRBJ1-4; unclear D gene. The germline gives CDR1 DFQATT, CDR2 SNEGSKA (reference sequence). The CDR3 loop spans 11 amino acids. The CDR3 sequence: CSARDNGKLFF. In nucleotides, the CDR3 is TGCAGTGCTAGGGATAATGGAAAACTGTTTTTT.

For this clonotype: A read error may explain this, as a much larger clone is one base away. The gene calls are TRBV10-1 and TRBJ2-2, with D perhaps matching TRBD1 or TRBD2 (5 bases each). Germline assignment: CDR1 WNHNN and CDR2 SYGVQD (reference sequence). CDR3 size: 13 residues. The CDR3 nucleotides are TGCGCCAGCAGTGAGCCGGACACCGGGGAGCTGTCTTTT. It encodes CASSEPDTGELSF.

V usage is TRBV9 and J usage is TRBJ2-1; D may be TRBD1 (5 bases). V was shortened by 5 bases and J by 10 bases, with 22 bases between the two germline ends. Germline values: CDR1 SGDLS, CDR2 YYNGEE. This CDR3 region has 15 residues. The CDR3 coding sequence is TGTGCCAGCAGTCAGAAGCAGGGTATCCCTTCCGAGCAGTTCTTC. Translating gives CASSQKQGIPSEQFF. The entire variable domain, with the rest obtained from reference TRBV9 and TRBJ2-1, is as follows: DSGVTQTPKHLITATGQRVTLRCSPRSGDLSVYWYQQSLDQGLQFLIQYYNGEERAKGNILERFSAQQFPDLHSELNLSSLELGDSALYFCASSQKQGIPSEQFFGPGTRLTVL.

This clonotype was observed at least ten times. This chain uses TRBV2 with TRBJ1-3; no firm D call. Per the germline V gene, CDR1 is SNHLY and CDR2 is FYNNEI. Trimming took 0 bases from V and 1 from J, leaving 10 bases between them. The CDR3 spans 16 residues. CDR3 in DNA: TGTGCCAGCAGTGAAGCGTTAGGACCGTCTGGAAACACCATATATTTT. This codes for CASSEALGPSGNTIYF.

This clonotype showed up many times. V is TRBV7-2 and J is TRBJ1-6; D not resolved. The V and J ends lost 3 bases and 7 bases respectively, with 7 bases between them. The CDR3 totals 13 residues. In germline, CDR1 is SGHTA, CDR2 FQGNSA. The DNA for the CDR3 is TGTGCCAGCAGCTTCGAGCAGAATTCACCCCTCCACTTT. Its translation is CASSFEQNSPLHF.

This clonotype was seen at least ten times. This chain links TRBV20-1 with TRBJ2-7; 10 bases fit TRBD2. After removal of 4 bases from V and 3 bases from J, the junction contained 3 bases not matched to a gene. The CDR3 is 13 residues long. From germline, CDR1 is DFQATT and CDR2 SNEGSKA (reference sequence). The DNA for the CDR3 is TGCAGTGCTACTAGCGGGGGCGGCTACGAGCAGTACTTC. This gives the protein CSATSGGGYEQYF.

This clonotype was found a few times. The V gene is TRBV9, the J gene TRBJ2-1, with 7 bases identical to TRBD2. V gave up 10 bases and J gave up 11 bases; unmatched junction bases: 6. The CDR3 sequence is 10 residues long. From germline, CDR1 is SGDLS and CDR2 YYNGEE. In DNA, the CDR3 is TGTGCCTGGACGAGCGGGAAGCAGTTCTTC. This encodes CAWTSGKQFF.

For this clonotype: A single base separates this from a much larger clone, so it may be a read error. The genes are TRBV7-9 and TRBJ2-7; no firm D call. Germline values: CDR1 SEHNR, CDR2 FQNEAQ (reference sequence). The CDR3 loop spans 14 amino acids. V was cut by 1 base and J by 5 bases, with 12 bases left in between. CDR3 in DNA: TGTGCCAGCAGCTTAGTGGACCTTTCTGACGAGCAGTACTTC. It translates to CASSLVDLSDEQYF.

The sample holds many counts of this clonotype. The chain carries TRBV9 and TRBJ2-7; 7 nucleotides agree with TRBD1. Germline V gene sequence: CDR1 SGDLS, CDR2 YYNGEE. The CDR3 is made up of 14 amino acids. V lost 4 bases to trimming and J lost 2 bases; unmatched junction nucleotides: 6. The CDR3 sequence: CASSSRDRAYEQYF. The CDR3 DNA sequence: TGTGCCAGCAGCTCAAGGGACAGAGCCTACGAGCAGTACTTC.

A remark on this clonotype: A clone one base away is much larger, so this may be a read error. The CDR3 coding sequence is TGCAGTGCTAATTCCAGCGGGGATCTCGAGCAGTACTTC. This sequence encodes CSANSSGDLEQYF. The rearrangement uses TRBV20-1 and TRBJ2-7; 7 bases agree with TRBD2. CDR3 length: 13 amino acids. V trimming: 4 bases; J trimming: 6 bases; junction bases outside the gene matches: 9. Germline V gives CDR1 DFQATT, CDR2 SNEGSKA (reference sequence).

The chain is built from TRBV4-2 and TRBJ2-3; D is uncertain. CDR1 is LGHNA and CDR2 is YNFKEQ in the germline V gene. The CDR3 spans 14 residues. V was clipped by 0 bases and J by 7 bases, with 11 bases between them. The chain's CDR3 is CASSQDSERNTQYF. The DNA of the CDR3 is TGTGCCAGCAGCCAAGACTCGGAACGGAATACGCAGTATTTT.

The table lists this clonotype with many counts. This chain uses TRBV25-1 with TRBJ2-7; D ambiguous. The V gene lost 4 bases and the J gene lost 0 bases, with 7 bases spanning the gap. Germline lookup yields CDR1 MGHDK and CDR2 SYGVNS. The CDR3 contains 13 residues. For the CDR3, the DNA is TGTGCCAGCAGTGGCCGAGACTCCTACGAGCAGTACTTC. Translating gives CASSGRDSYEQYF.

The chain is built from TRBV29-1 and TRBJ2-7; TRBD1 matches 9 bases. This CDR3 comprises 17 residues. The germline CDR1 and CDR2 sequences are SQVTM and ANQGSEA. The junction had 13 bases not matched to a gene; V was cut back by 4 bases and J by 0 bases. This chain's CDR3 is CSVATITGGASSYEQYF. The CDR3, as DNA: TGCAGCGTTGCTACTATAACAGGGGGCGCGAGCTCCTACGAGCAGTACTTC.

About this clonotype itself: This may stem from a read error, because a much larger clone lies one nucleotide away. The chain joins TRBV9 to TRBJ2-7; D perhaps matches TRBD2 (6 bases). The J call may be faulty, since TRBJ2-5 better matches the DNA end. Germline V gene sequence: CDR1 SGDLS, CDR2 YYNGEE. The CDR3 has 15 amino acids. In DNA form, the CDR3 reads TGTGCCAGCAGCGTCAAGGGAGGCTCCAGGGAGACCCAGTACTTC. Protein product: CASSVKGGSRETQYF.

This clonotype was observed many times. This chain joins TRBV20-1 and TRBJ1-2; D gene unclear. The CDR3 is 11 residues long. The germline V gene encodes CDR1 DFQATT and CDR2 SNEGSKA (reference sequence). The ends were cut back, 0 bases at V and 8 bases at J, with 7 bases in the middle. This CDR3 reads CSAREARGYTF. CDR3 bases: TGCAGTGCTAGAGAGGCCAGAGGCTACACCTTC.

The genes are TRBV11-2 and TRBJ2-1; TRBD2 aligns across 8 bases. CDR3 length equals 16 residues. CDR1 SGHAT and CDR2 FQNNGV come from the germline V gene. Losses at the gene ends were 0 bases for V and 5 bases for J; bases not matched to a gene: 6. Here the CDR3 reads CASSLDRGGFHNEQFF. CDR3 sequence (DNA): TGTGCCAGCAGCTTAGATCGGGGGGGGTTCCACAATGAGCAGTTCTTC.

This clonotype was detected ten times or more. CDR3 sequence reads: CASRQGGGNQPQHF. The CDR3 coding sequence is TGTGCCAGTAGACAGGGAGGTGGCAATCAGCCCCAGCATTTT. The chain uses TRBV19 and TRBJ1-5, with D maybe TRBD1 (6 bases). Looked up from germline, CDR1 is LNHDA and CDR2 is SQIVND (reference sequence). CDR3 length: 14 amino acids. V gave up 6 bases and J gave up 2 bases, with 11 bases separating them.

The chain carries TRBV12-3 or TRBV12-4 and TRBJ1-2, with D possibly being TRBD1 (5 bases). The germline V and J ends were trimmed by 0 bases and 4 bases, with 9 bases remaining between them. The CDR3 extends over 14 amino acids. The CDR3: CASSLAGAGYGYTF. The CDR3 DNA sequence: TGTGCCAGCAGTTTAGCTGGGGCCGGCTATGGCTACACCTTC.

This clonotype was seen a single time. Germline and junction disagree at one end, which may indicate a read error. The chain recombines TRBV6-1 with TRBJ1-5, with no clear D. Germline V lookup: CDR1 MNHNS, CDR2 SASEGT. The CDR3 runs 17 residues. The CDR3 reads CASSRPLSPFGNQPRHF. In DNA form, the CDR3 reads TGTGCCAGCAGCCGCCCGTTAAGCCCCTTTGGCAATCAGCCCCGGCATTTT.

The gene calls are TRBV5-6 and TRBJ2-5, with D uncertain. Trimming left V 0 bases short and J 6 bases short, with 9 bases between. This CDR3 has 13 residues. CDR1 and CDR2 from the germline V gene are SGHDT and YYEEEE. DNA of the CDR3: TGTGCCAGCAGCTTGGATTCGATGCAGACCCAGTACTTC. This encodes CASSLDSMQTQYF.

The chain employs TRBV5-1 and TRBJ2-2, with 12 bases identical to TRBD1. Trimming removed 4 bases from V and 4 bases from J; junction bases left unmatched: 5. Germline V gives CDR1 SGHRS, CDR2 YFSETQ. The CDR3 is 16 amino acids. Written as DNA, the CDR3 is TGCGCCAGCAGCACGGGACAGGGGGCAAGCACCGGGGAGCTGTTTTTT. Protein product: CASSTGQGASTGELFF.